These 21 T cell receptor beta chains originate from one sample sequenced in a study of human T cells and chemical hapten exposure. Each CDR3 protein gets one entry after TCRdb re-called the RACE reads with MiXCR. The table includes about 71,000 distinct CDR3 sequences, about 9.1% detected once. The time point was: patch test 1, 2 weeks after DPC sensitization. As for treatment: therapeutic diphenylcyclopropenone sensitization with weekly scalp DPC. Specimen: whole blood, collected in connection with sensitization to the hapten diphenylcyclopropenone (DPC). The receptors here all came from a woman aged 35 to 49 with alopecia areata. Some clones in this sample may be carry-over from other donors' samples.

This clonotype was observed a few times. The chain uses TRBV14 and TRBJ1-1; 7 nucleotides align to TRBD1. The V and J ends lost 1 base and 3 bases, in that order; junction bases with no gene match: 5. Looked up from germline, CDR1 is SGHDN and CDR2 is FVKESK. The CDR3 loop spans 15 amino acids. CDR3 in DNA: TGTGCCAGCAGCCAAGTGGGAACAGGGGACACTGAAGCTTTCTTT. Its translation: CASSQVGTGDTEAFF.

This clonotype was picked up a small number of times. Germline is not matched at one junction end, which may reflect a read error. The chain carries TRBV7-7 and TRBJ2-1, with D tentatively TRBD2 (6 bases). Per the germline V gene, CDR1 is SSHAT and CDR2 is FNYEAQ (reference sequence). CDR3 length equals 13 residues. CDR3 loop: CASSLDGERVQFF. In DNA, the CDR3 is TGTGCTAGCAGCTTAGATGGGGAGCGGGTTCAGTTCTTC.

This clonotype has a handful of counts. V and J are TRBV20-1 and TRBJ2-1, with 13 positions matching TRBD2. This CDR3 is built from 15 residues. Germline CDR1 and CDR2: DFQATT and SNEGSKA (reference sequence). The CDR3 DNA follows: TGCAGGGGGACTAGCGGGGTGAGCTCCTACAATGAGCAGTTCTTC. It codes for CRGTSGVSSYNEQFF.

This clonotype was observed many times. The chain recombines TRBV7-9 with TRBJ2-2; 11 nucleotides agree with TRBD1. Germline CDR1 SEHNR, CDR2 FQNEAQ (reference sequence). V lost 7 bases to trimming and J lost 3 bases; unmatched junction nucleotides: 1. This CDR3 has 14 amino acids. The CDR3 DNA reads TGTGCCAGCAAGGGACAGGGGGACACCGGGGAGCTGTTTTTT. The encoded protein is CASKGQGDTGELFF.

In this sample, this clonotype turned up many times. V usage is TRBV29-1 and J usage is TRBJ2-1, with 10 bases aligning to TRBD2. CDR1 is SQVTM, CDR2 ANQGSEA, per germline. Trimming at V came to 4 bases and at J to 0 bases, leaving 9 bases not matched to a gene. The length of the CDR3 is 17 residues. CDR3 sequence: CSVGVAGGQSSYNEQFF. The CDR3 region has the DNA TGCAGCGTTGGAGTAGCGGGGGGCCAGAGCTCCTACAATGAGCAGTTCTTC.

This clonotype was seen ten or more times. The chain has TRBV4-2 and TRBJ2-2; TRBD2 aligns across 11 bases. The CDR3 has 17 residues. Germline V gene sequence: CDR1 LGHNA, CDR2 YNFKEQ. The ends lost 6 bases at V and 3 bases at J; junction bases unmatched: 9. The CDR3 loop reads CASSLGSGGADTGELFF. CDR3 bases: TGTGCCAGCAGTCTTGGTAGCGGGGGGGCCGACACCGGGGAGCTGTTTTTT.

The chain carries TRBV20-1 and TRBJ2-1; D not resolved. Germline V lookup: CDR1 DFQATT, CDR2 SNEGSKA (reference sequence). V was trimmed by 1 base and J by 6 bases, leaving 7 bases between them. This CDR3 comprises 12 residues. CDR3 residues: CSARVLINEQFF. CDR3 sequence (DNA): TGCAGTGCTAGAGTTTTAATCAATGAGCAGTTCTTC.

Comment on this clonotype: A read error is possible here, since a much larger clone lies one base away. This rearrangement joins TRBV6-2 or TRBV6-3 to TRBJ2-7; D may be TRBD1 (6 bases). V dropped 9 bases and J dropped 4 bases, with 13 bases sitting between them. CDR1 and CDR2 (germline): MNHEY, SVGEGT. CDR3 length: 12 residues. CDR3 sequence reads: CASTDSGYEQYF. CDR3 sequence (DNA): TGTGCCAGTACGGACAGTGGGTACGAGCAGTACTTC.

This clonotype was detected many times. The rearrangement uses TRBV29-1 and TRBJ2-6, with D unresolved. V gave up 6 bases and J gave up 4 bases, with 7 bases separating them. This CDR3 has 12 amino acids. In germline, CDR1 is SQVTM, CDR2 ANQGSEA. CDR3 bases: TGCAGCGTGGGCGTCGGGGCCAACGTCCTGACTTTC. This codes for CSVGVGANVLTF.

The chain carries TRBV5-6 and TRBJ2-2; no definite D call. V lost 0 bases, J lost 3 bases, and 6 bases lay in between. The CDR3 consists of 14 residues. Looked up from germline, CDR1 is SGHDT and CDR2 is YYEEEE. The CDR3 sequence is CASSLVMDTGELFF. For the CDR3, the DNA is TGTGCCAGCAGCTTGGTCATGGACACCGGGGAGCTGTTTTTT.

In its sample, this clonotype was seen many times. The chain has TRBV9 and TRBJ1-2; D not resolved. V was clipped by 6 bases and J by 2 bases, with 5 bases between them. Germline V CDR1 and CDR2: SGDLS, YYNGEE. There are 11 residues in the CDR3. CDR3 sequence reads: CASMGNYGYTF. The CDR3 nucleotides read TGTGCCAGCATGGGGAACTATGGCTACACCTTC. Combining the CDR3 with reference TRBV9 and TRBJ1-2 gives the whole variable domain DSGVTQTPKHLITATGQRVTLRCSPRSGDLSVYWYQQSLDQGLQFLIQYYNGEERAKGNILERFSAQQFPDLHSELNLSSLELGDSALYFCASMGNYGYTFGSGTRLTVV.

The chain combines TRBV27 with TRBJ2-1, with 9 bases that match TRBD2. The ends lost 2 bases at V and 10 bases at J; junction bases unmatched: 6. This CDR3 comprises 14 residues. CDR1 is MNHEY and CDR2 is SMNVEV in the germline V gene (reference sequence). CDR3 bases: TGTGCCAGCAGTTTAGCGGGGGGGCCGAGAGAGCAGTTCTTC. This sequence encodes CASSLAGGPREQFF.

This clonotype was observed at least ten times. V gene TRBV29-1 combines with J gene TRBJ1-2; 8 bases line up with TRBD1. The length of the CDR3 is 15 residues. Trimming at V came to 1 base and at J to 7 bases, leaving 11 bases not matched to a gene. Germline CDR1 SQVTM, CDR2 ANQGSEA. The CDR3 here is CSVEGAGGDLLGYTF. The CDR3 DNA follows: TGCAGCGTTGAAGGGGCAGGGGGCGATTTGCTTGGCTACACCTTC.

There are many counts of this clonotype. This chain links TRBV7-9 with TRBJ2-3; D is unresolved. Germline values: CDR1 SEHNR, CDR2 FQNEAQ (reference sequence). The CDR3 is made up of 13 amino acids. Trimming pared 1 base from V and 3 bases from J, leaving 5 bases between. CDR3 nucleotide sequence: TGTGCCAGCAGCTTAGACCAGACAGATACGCAGTATTTT. It specifies CASSLDQTDTQYF. The variable domain in full, with the rest retrieved from reference TRBV7-9 and TRBJ2-3, is DTGVSQNPRHKITKRGQNVTFRCDPISEHNRLYWYRQTLGQGPEFLTYFQNEAQLEKSRLLSDRFSAERPKGSFSTLEIQRTEQGDSAMYLCASSLDQTDTQYFGPGTRLTVL.

In its sample, this clonotype was seen many times. A junction boundary mismatches the germline segment, possibly from a read error. The chain joins TRBV6-2 or TRBV6-3 to TRBJ2-1; D is ambiguous. The germline gives CDR1 MNHEY, CDR2 SVGEGT. This CDR3 region has 11 residues. The CDR3 DNA is TGTGCCAGCAGTGATTACACTGAGCAGTTCTTC. This codes for CASSDYTEQFF.

In its sample, this clonotype was seen a few times. The chain joins TRBV6-6 to TRBJ2-1; 11 nucleotides line up with TRBD2. The CDR3 contains 14 residues. The junction had 9 bases not matched to a gene; V was cut back by 10 bases and J by 7 bases. Germline lookup yields CDR1 MNHNY and CDR2 SVGAGI (reference sequence). CDR3 sequence: CATLSGGAANEQFF. CDR3 DNA sequence: TGTGCCACTCTTAGCGGGGGGGCCGCGAATGAGCAGTTCTTC.

This clonotype was observed at least ten times. The chain couples TRBV7-2 to TRBJ2-3, with D possibly being TRBD1 or TRBD2 (5 bases each). Trimming shortened V by 3 bases and J by 3 bases, and 10 bases separated the two germline ends. The CDR3 totals 14 residues. The V gene's germline CDR1 is SGHTA and CDR2 FQGNSA. This CDR3 is CASSFRGVTDTQYF. Written as DNA, the CDR3 is TGTGCCAGCAGCTTTAGAGGGGTTACAGATACGCAGTATTTT.

In this sample, this clonotype turned up many times. The V and J genes are TRBV7-2 and TRBJ2-7; TRBD1 aligns across 8 bases. This CDR3 is 15 amino acids long. CDR1 is SGHTA and CDR2 is FQGNSA in the germline V gene. J gave up 4 bases and V 7 bases, and 12 bases lay outside the gene matches. This CDR3 reads CASTPTPGGAYEQYF. DNA for the CDR3: TGTGCCAGCACCCCGACCCCAGGGGGCGCGTACGAGCAGTACTTC. The full variable domain, in which reference TRBV7-2 and TRBJ2-7 provide the parts outside the CDR3, is GAGVSQSPSNKVTEKGKDVELRCDPISGHTALYWYRQSLGQGLEFLIYFQGNSAPDKSGLPSDRFSAERTGGSVSTLTIQRTQQEDSAVYLCASTPTPGGAYEQYFGPGTRLTVT.

The CDR3 is CASSQGRAEAFF. CDR3 nucleotide sequence: TGTGCCAGCAGCCAAGGGAGGGCTGAAGCTTTCTTT. The rearrangement uses TRBV4-2 and TRBJ1-1; D is ambiguous. CDR1 and CDR2 from the germline V gene are LGHNA and YNFKEQ. The CDR3 length is 12 residues. V was cut by 1 base and J by 6 bases, with 6 bases left in between.

As concerns this clonotype: Possible read error: a much larger clone is one base away. The CDR3 nucleotides read TGTGCCAGCAGCTTCTATACCGCCAGGGGGTTTTACGAGCAGTACTTC. Residues: CASSFYTARGFYEQYF. The rearrangement joins TRBV7-8 to TRBJ2-7, with 7 bases matching TRBD1. The V segment lost 3 bases and the J segment 4 bases; nucleotides outside the gene matches: 12. Germline V lookup: CDR1 SGHVS, CDR2 FQNEAQ. The CDR3 contains 16 residues. The whole variable domain, remainder taken from reference TRBV7-8 and TRBJ2-7, is GAGVSQSPRYKVAKRGQDVALRCDPISGHVSLFWYQQALGQGPEFLTYFQNEAQLDKSGLPSDRFFAERPEGSVSTLKIQRTQQEDSAVYLCASSFYTARGFYEQYFGPGTRLTVT.

The chain is built from TRBV5-1 and TRBJ1-1; no reliable D call. CDR1 and CDR2 from the germline V gene are SGHRS and YFSETQ. Trimming removed 5 bases at V and 2 bases at J, with 16 bases between. The CDR3 extends over 15 amino acids. The CDR3 sequence is CASSFLEPRNTEAFF. CDR3 nucleotides: TGCGCCAGCAGTTTTCTTGAACCGCGTAACACTGAAGCTTTCTTT. The full variable domain, its missing parts supplied by reference TRBV5-1 and TRBJ1-1, is KAGVTQTPRYLIKTRGQQVTLSCSPISGHRSVSWYQQTPGQGLQFLFEYFSETQRNKGNFPGRFSGRQFSNSRSEMNVSTLELGDSALYLCASSFLEPRNTEAFFGQGTRLTVV.